Judged by frequency, the clone carrying this TCR beta chain is medium-sized. No antigen is known for it. The CDR3 loop spans 17 amino acids. UMI-labeled 5' RACE TRB cDNA libraries were prepared from the cells. TCRdb reanalyzed the 5' RACE reads, giving one entry per CDR3 protein sequence and no DNA. This specimen shows several thousand distinct CDR3 sequences; the ten leading clones hold 2% to 2.5%. Naivety in CD8+ T cells corresponded to a CD45RO-CCR7+CD27+CD95- phenotype. The data derive from a study of CXCR3-negative and CXCR3-positive naive CD8 T cells. Study-wide background: Across all libraries, TRB reads numbered about 135 million, with about 1.5 +/- 0.3 million in each library. Study outcomes and limitations: TRB CDR3 properties were used to infer TCR strength, and surface CD5 was comparable between naive subsets. The TRB CDR3s that CXCR3-positive naive cells carried were more hydrophobic than those of CXCR3-negative naive cells.

The TCR comes from a human donor in good health. Some clones in this sample may be carry-over from other donors' samples. The sequencing input was naive CXCR3- CD8+ T cells from blood. The sample's subset: CD45RO-CCR7+CD27+CD95- naive CD8+ T cells lacking CXCR3 (TNR3-). The V gene is TRBV12-3 or TRBV12-4, the J gene TRBJ2-1; the D gene TCRdb calls, TRBD2, cannot be checked with no DNA. CDR3: CASSPGLAGEVWTEQFF.